The 19 T cell receptor beta chains below all came from one sample that was sequenced in a study of cytomegalovirus exposure and HLA in healthy donors. PCR primers comprised 60 Vbeta and 13 Jbeta primers. Assay: immunoSEQ multiplex PCR; the TCRdb copy retains only in-frame clones and omits some. The sample lists 100,000 to 150,000 clones; 70% to 80% were seen once. Sequencing input: PBMCs. The source is a woman aged 60-70 years in good health and CMV-seronegative.

The CDR3 nucleotides are TGTGCCAGCAGTGACCTCCCTGGGACAGGGCCCGACACTGAAGCTTTCTTT. The encoded protein is CASSDLPGTGPDTEAFF. The chain combines TRBV6-4 with TRBJ1-1; 9 bases fit TRBD1. This CDR3 comprises 17 residues. J lost 3 bases, V lost 2 bases, and 10 bases had no gene match. Germline loops: CDR1 MRHNA, CDR2 SNTAGT.

The rearrangement links TRBV7-6 to TRBJ2-5; D may be TRBD1 (6 bases). From germline, CDR1 is SGHVS and CDR2 FNYEAQ. Trimming pared 5 bases from V and 2 bases from J, leaving 18 bases between. The CDR3 is made up of 16 amino acids. CDR3 bases: TGTGCCAGCAGCCCCCCCGGTGAGGGACAACAAGAGACCCAGTACTTC. Translation: CASSPPGEGQQETQYF. Complete variable domain (other parts from reference TRBV7-6 and TRBJ2-5): GAGVSQSPRYKVTKRGQDVALRCDPISGHVSLYWYRQALGQGPEFLTYFNYEAQQDKSGLPNDRFSAERPEGSISTLTIQRTEQRDSAMYRCASSPPGEGQQETQYFGPGTRLLVL.

This chain connects TRBV19 to TRBJ1-2; 8 bases agree with TRBD1. The CDR3 covers 12 residues. The germline V gene has CDR1 LNHDA and CDR2 SQIVND (reference sequence). The CDR3 DNA follows: TGTGCAGCTGGACAGGGCAACTATGGCTACACCTTC. This codes for CAAGQGNYGYTF.

This chain uses TRBV5-1 with TRBJ2-1, with 8 bases fitting TRBD2. Germline CDR1 reads SGHRS; CDR2 reads YFSETQ. The V gene end was trimmed by 4 bases and the J gene end by 7 bases; junction bases not matched to a gene: 7. This CDR3 has 14 residues. The CDR3 is CASSPSGRENEQFF. The CDR3 nucleotides are TGCGCCAGCAGCCCTTCCGGGAGGGAGAATGAGCAGTTCTTC.

The chain links TRBV27 to TRBJ2-7; TRBD2 agrees at 13 bases. V was clipped by 5 bases and J by 3 bases; unmatched bases: 4. The CDR3 is 15 residues long. From germline, CDR1 is MNHEY and CDR2 SMNVEV (reference sequence). CDR3 nucleotides: TGTGCCAGCAGTCGGACTAGCGGGAGTATCTACGAGCAGTACTTC. Translation: CASSRTSGSIYEQYF.

This chain connects TRBV5-8 to TRBJ1-4; 7 bases agree with TRBD1. Germline V gives CDR1 SGHTS, CDR2 YDEGEE. The CDR3 loop spans 15 amino acids. Trimming removed 4 bases from V and 8 bases from J; junction bases left unmatched: 11. CDR3 DNA: TGTGCCAGCAGCGGGCCCGACAGGGTAGGGGAAAAACTGTTTTTT. Its translation is CASSGPDRVGEKLFF.

This chain links TRBV2 with TRBJ1-5; perhaps TRBD1 as D (5 bases). The V and J ends lost 6 bases and 9 bases respectively, with 18 bases between them. This CDR3 has 14 amino acids. Germline V gene sequence: CDR1 SNHLY, CDR2 FYNNEI. CDR3 in DNA: TGTGCCAGCAGCGGTGAGACAGTGGGGCGGCCCCAGCATTTT. This sequence encodes CASSGETVGRPQHF.

J is TRBJ2-7 and V is TRBV28; the D gene is possibly TRBD2 (6 bases). There are 13 residues in the CDR3. The germline gives CDR1 MDHEN, CDR2 SYDVKM. Trimming took off 2 bases at V and 5 bases at J, with 10 bases between the two ends. CDR3 in amino acids: CASSLREMDEQYF. As DNA, the CDR3 is TGTGCCAGCAGTTTACGGGAGATGGACGAGCAGTACTTC.

The V call is TRBV18, the J call TRBJ1-3, with D perhaps matching TRBD1 (6 bases). The CDR3 is 15 residues long. The ends were cut back, 6 bases at V and 1 base at J, with 13 bases in the middle. Germline V gene data show CDR1 as KGHSH and CDR2 as LQKENI. The CDR3 sequence is CASSELGASGNTIYF. CDR3 nucleotide sequence: TGTGCCAGCTCGGAATTGGGGGCGTCTGGAAACACCATATATTTT.

V usage is TRBV28 and J usage is TRBJ2-5; D is uncertain. V was clipped by 1 base and J by 5 bases, with 11 bases between them. Germline values: CDR1 MDHEN, CDR2 SYDVKM. This CDR3 comprises 14 residues. The CDR3 DNA sequence: TGTGCCAGCAGTTTATCTAATCTTCGGGAGACCCAGTACTTC. This encodes CASSLSNLRETQYF.

The chain couples TRBV6-6 to TRBJ1-2, with TRBD1 matching 8 bases. Germline V gene sequence: CDR1 MNHNY, CDR2 SVGAGI (reference sequence). J was trimmed by 3 bases and V by 5 bases; bases with no gene match: 8. CDR3 length: 15 residues. DNA for the CDR3: TGTGCCAGCAGTGCACCCCAGGGGGCAGACTATGGCTACACCTTC. Residues: CASSAPQGADYGYTF.

This clone was seen more than once but under ten times. The CDR3 loop is CASTRGRGSGNTIYF. The CDR3 bases are TGTGCCAGCACCCGCGGGAGGGGCTCTGGAAACACCATATATTTT. This chain joins TRBV6-1 and TRBJ1-3, with D perhaps TRBD1 (5 bases). Trimming cost V 7 bases and J 0 bases, with 13 bases left between them. The germline V gene has CDR1 MNHNS and CDR2 SASEGT. The CDR3 totals 15 residues.

The chain joins TRBV7-7 to TRBJ2-7; no reliable D call. Per germline, CDR1 SSHAT and CDR2 FNYEAQ (reference sequence). With 1 base removed from V and 5 bases from J, the gap between germline ends came to 9 bases. The CDR3 is 13 residues long. The CDR3 is CASSLETSHEQYF. The CDR3, as DNA: TGTGCCAGCAGCTTAGAGACAAGCCACGAGCAGTACTTC.

CDR3 in DNA: TGCGCCAGCAGTCAATCGACCTCCCCCTTCCAGGGATTATGGGCAATGAACACTGAAGCTTTCTTT. Encoded protein: CASSQSTSPFQGLWAMNTEAFF. This chain joins TRBV23-1 and TRBJ1-1, with D perhaps TRBD1 (5 bases). TRBV23-1 carries the ORF label, with uncertain function. The CDR3 has 22 residues. V was cut by 0 bases and J by 0 bases, with 29 bases left in between.

This clone was observed once. The chain recombines TRBV7-9 with TRBJ2-3; 9 bases map to TRBD1. Germline CDR1 and CDR2: SEHNR and FQNEAQ (reference sequence). After removal of 5 bases from V and 2 bases from J, the junction contained 5 bases not matched to a gene. The CDR3 is 15 amino acids. DNA for the CDR3: TGTGCCAGCAGCAGGGGGACAGGGCTCACAGATACGCAGTATTTT. Translating gives CASSRGTGLTDTQYF. The entire variable domain, with the rest obtained from reference TRBV7-9 and TRBJ2-3, is as follows: DTGVSQNPRHKITKRGQNVTFRCDPISEHNRLYWYRQTLGQGPEFLTYFQNEAQLEKSRLLSDRFSAERPKGSFSTLEIQRTEQGDSAMYLCASSRGTGLTDTQYFGPGTRLTVL.

The chain combines TRBV28 with TRBJ2-7; TRBD1 matches at 7 bases. CDR1 is MDHEN and CDR2 is SYDVKM in the germline V gene. The CDR3 is made up of 14 amino acids. J gave up 9 bases and V 5 bases, and 13 bases lay outside the gene matches. The CDR3 DNA is TGTGCCAGCAGTCCGACAGGGTTTACCCCTAGGCAGTACTTC. Translation: CASSPTGFTPRQYF.

The chain couples TRBV7-3 to TRBJ1-2; a weak D match, TRBD1 (6 bases). Germline values: CDR1 SGHTA, CDR2 FQGTGA. The CDR3 covers 14 residues. V was clipped by 5 bases and J by 7 bases, with 17 bases between them. In DNA, the CDR3 is TGTGCCAGCAGCCCTTCGGATTTAGGGGGTGGCTACACCTTC. It yields the protein CASSPSDLGGGYTF.

The chain uses TRBV27 and TRBJ1-1; TRBD1 agrees at 8 bases. The CDR3 spans 16 residues. Per germline, CDR1 MNHEY and CDR2 SMNVEV (reference sequence). V lost 3 bases and J lost 4; bases outside the gene matches: 10. DNA for the CDR3: TGTGCCAGCAGTTTCGGACAGGGAAGAGGGGTCACTGAAGCTTTCTTT. This gives the protein CASSFGQGRGVTEAFF.

The chain has TRBV4-2 and TRBJ2-3, with TRBD1 identical over 9 bases. This CDR3 is 16 amino acids long. Per germline, CDR1 LGHNA and CDR2 YNFKEQ. The V gene end was trimmed by 2 bases and the J gene end by 1 base; junction bases not matched to a gene: 4. This CDR3 is CASSQPGQGRTDTQYF. The CDR3 nucleotides are TGTGCCAGCAGCCAACCAGGACAGGGGCGCACAGATACGCAGTATTTT.